The text below deals with one T cell receptor beta chain. These data are taken from a study of control samples from healthy donors and cancer patients. Data came from immunoSEQ multiplex PCR; TCRdb stores just in-frame clones and leaves some out. The sample contains over 150,000 clones, 90% to 95% of which appear only once. The CDR3 spans 15 residues. Germline V gives CDR1 ENHRY, CDR2 SYGVKD. The J segment lost 7 bases and the V segment lost 3 bases, leaving 8 bases of the junction unmatched. This sequence joins TRBV10-3 and TRBJ2-2, with 7 bases matching TRBD1. Sequencing used blood. The receptor was derived from a young man in good health. The CDR3 bases are TGTGCCATCAGTGAAATAGACAGGGTTGACGGGGAGCTGTTTTTT. This sequence encodes CAISEIDRVDGELFF.